The 14 T cell receptor beta chains below come from one sample, sequenced in a study of shared T cell receptors in the human thymus. Some clones are missing from TCRdb's copy, which holds only in-frame ones; the method was immunoSEQ multiplex PCR. Of just under 550,000 clones listed, approximately 80% were seen once; the top ten hold around 0.012%. The sample was also linked to a second study, of human thymus T cells.

Sequencing was done on a sample of thymocytes. The receptors come from a boy in the first two years of life with a congenital heart defect.

The chain employs TRBV5-1 and TRBJ1-2, with a possible D match to TRBD1 (5 bases). The CDR3 totals 19 residues. The V gene lost 1 base and the J gene lost 4 bases, with 26 bases spanning the gap. Per the germline V gene, CDR1 is SGHRS and CDR2 is YFSETQ. The CDR3 bases are TGCGCCAGCAGCTTGTTCCGGCCTTGGATGACAGAACCTCCCTATGGCTACACCTTC. This codes for CASSLFRPWMTEPPYGYTF.

This chain joins TRBV7-2 and TRBJ1-5; 8 bases match TRBD1. The CDR3 runs to 13 residues. The V gene's germline CDR1 is SGHTA and CDR2 FQGNSA. After removal of 3 bases from V and 5 bases from J, the junction contained 0 bases not matched to a gene. The CDR3 DNA reads TGTGCCAGCAGCTTCAGGGGGCATCAGCCCCAGCATTTT. Translating gives CASSFRGHQPQHF.

This clone was picked up a small number of times. The J gene is TRBJ2-3, the V gene TRBV27; D remains ambiguous. The CDR3 spans 11 residues. Germline assignment: CDR1 MNHEY and CDR2 SMNVEV (reference sequence). The ends were cut back, 6 bases at V and 4 bases at J, with 5 bases in the middle. The CDR3 bases are TGTGCCAGCAGAAGCCCAGATACGCAGTATTTT. This encodes CASRSPDTQYF.

This clone was picked up a small number of times. V gene TRBV5-1 combines with J gene TRBJ1-2; D might be TRBD1 (5 bases). The CDR3 runs to 15 residues. Trimming shortened V by 7 bases and J by 8 bases, and 24 bases separated the two germline ends. Germline V gene lookup returns CDR1 SGHRS and CDR2 YFSETQ. CDR3 protein: CASFWGPGTEEGYTF. The DNA of the CDR3 is TGCGCCAGCTTCTGGGGCCCGGGTACTGAGGAAGGCTACACCTTC.

This clone appeared a few times. The rearrangement links TRBV7-2 to TRBJ1-1; no clear D. The ends were cut back, 3 bases at V and 1 base at J, with 3 bases in the middle. The CDR3 spans 12 residues. From germline, CDR1 is SGHTA and CDR2 FQGNSA. The CDR3 sequence is CASSFRNTEAFF. The CDR3 DNA reads as TGTGCCAGCAGCTTCAGGAACACTGAAGCTTTCTTT.

The rearrangement uses TRBV14 and TRBJ2-1; 8 bases line up with TRBD2. Looked up from germline, CDR1 is SGHDN and CDR2 is FVKESK. The trim removed 1 base at V and 9 bases at J, leaving 11 bases unmatched. The CDR3 has 16 residues. In DNA, the CDR3 is TGTGCCAGCAGCCAAGGCGTAAGGACTAGCAACACTGAGCAGTTCTTC. The encoded protein is CASSQGVRTSNTEQFF.

This clone is a singleton in its sample. The chain recombines TRBV29-1 with TRBJ1-2; maybe TRBD1 (5 bases). CDR3 length: 15 amino acids. Germline CDR1 and CDR2: SQVTM and ANQGSEA. V was clipped by 2 bases and J by 8 bases, with 21 bases between them. CDR3 in DNA: TGCAGCGTTGAACCCCCGCAGGGAGGGCATATAGGCTACACCTTC. Residues: CSVEPPQGGHIGYTF.

The gene calls are TRBV27 and TRBJ2-3, with 8 bases matching TRBD2. Germline loops: CDR1 MNHEY, CDR2 SMNVEV (reference sequence). With 0 bases clipped from V and 3 bases from J, the junction kept 8 bases outside the gene matches. CDR3 length equals 17 residues. The CDR3 spells CASSLSKVAGITDTQYF. In DNA form, the CDR3 reads TGTGCCAGCAGTTTATCGAAGGTAGCGGGAATAACAGATACGCAGTATTTT.

The chain employs TRBV6-5 and TRBJ2-2, with unresolved D. Deletions cut 5 bases from V and 0 bases from J, with 7 bases between. Per the germline V gene, CDR1 is MNHEY and CDR2 is SVGAGI. The CDR3 loop spans 14 amino acids. The CDR3 DNA reads TGTGCCAGCAGTCTGAGCCCGAACACCGGGGAGCTGTTTTTT. Its translation: CASSLSPNTGELFF.

The chain links TRBV6-5 to TRBJ2-7; TRBD2 might be the D (6 bases). The CDR3 totals 14 residues. The ends were cut back, 6 bases at V and 4 bases at J, with 16 bases in the middle. The V gene's germline CDR1 is MNHEY and CDR2 SVGAGI. CDR3 region: CASSSREAEYEQYF. For the CDR3, the DNA is TGTGCCAGCAGCTCGCGGGAAGCCGAGTACGAGCAGTACTTC.

The CDR3 nucleotides read TGCAGCGTCGGACTAGCGGATGACGAGCAGTACTTC. Translated, it gives CSVGLADDEQYF. The chain is built from TRBV29-1 and TRBJ2-7; TRBD2 matches at 10 bases. The CDR3 contains 12 residues. Looked up from germline, CDR1 is SQVTM and CDR2 is ANQGSEA. The J segment lost 5 bases and the V segment lost 6 bases, leaving 4 bases of the junction unmatched.

This chain joins TRBV4-2 and TRBJ2-7, with TRBD2 identical over 8 bases. The V gene end was trimmed by 1 base and the J gene end by 6 bases; junction bases not matched to a gene: 11. Germline assignment: CDR1 LGHNA and CDR2 YNFKEQ. The length of the CDR3 is 16 residues. This chain's CDR3 is CASSQAPKRESREQYF. DNA of the CDR3: TGTGCCAGCAGCCAAGCTCCCAAGCGGGAGAGCCGCGAGCAGTACTTC.

The chain employs TRBV5-6 and TRBJ2-7; perhaps TRBD1 as D (6 bases). The V gene lost 2 bases and the J gene lost 0 bases, with 12 bases spanning the gap. Germline V CDR1 and CDR2: SGHDT, YYEEEE. The CDR3 consists of 15 residues. CDR3 sequence (DNA): TGTGCCAGCAGCTTAGGGGAACAGGGCTCCTACGAGCAGTACTTC. Encoded protein: CASSLGEQGSYEQYF. Using reference TRBV5-6 and TRBJ2-7 for the parts outside the CDR3, the full variable domain is DAGVTQSPTHLIKTRGQQVTLRCSPKSGHDTVSWYQQALGQGPQFIFQYYEEEERQRGNFPDRFSGHQFPNYSSELNVNALLLGDSALYLCASSLGEQGSYEQYFGPGTRLTVT.

This clone was detected only a few times. This sequence joins TRBV4-1 and TRBJ2-3, with TRBD2 matching 7 bases. V dropped 6 bases and J dropped 3; count of bases not matched to a gene: 9. Germline CDR1 and CDR2: MGHRA and YSYEKL. CDR3 length: 15 residues. The CDR3 coding sequence is TGCGCCAGCAGTCGGGGAGCGGGACCTACAGATACGCAGTATTTT. It encodes CASSRGAGPTDTQYF.